These T cell receptor beta chains were read from a single sample in a study of blood T cell repertoires in COVID-19. Clones were read by immunoSEQ multiplex PCR, and TCRdb kept only the in-frame ones, dropping some. The sample shows 45,000 to 70,000 clones, roughly 90% of them seen only once. Sequenced: peripheral blood. The receptors come from an older woman with active COVID-19. Both conserved end residues are part of each CDR3. The D gene is left open where the match is weak. Not every row has a clone size; where given, it reads once, few, many or a size class.

d_gene: .
j_gene: TRBJ1-1
v_gene: TRBV19
abundance: once
CDR3nt: TGTGCCAGTAGTATGGCTGGGGCTGTCACTGAAGCTTTCTTT
CDR3aa: CASSMAGAVTEAFF

d_gene: .
j_gene: TRBJ2-1
v_gene: TRBV18
abundance: .
CDR3nt: TGTGCCAGCTCACCAGAGGTAGCAGCCTACAATGAGCAGTTCTTC
CDR3aa: CASSPEVAAYNEQFF

d_gene: TRBD1
j_gene: TRBJ1-1
v_gene: TRBV27
abundance: .
CDR3nt: TGTGCCAGCAGTTTTAACAGGGGGACTGAAGCTTTCTTT
CDR3aa: CASSFNRGTEAFF

d_gene: .
j_gene: TRBJ1-5
v_gene: TRBV19
abundance: .
CDR3nt: TGTGCCAGTAGTATCAGTCTGAATCAGCCCCAGCATTTT
CDR3aa: CASSISLNQPQHF

d_gene: TRBD1
j_gene: TRBJ1-2
v_gene: TRBV5-1
abundance: .
CDR3nt: TGCGCCAGCAGCGTAAACACAGGGGTTGGCTACACCTTC
CDR3aa: CASSVNTGVGYTF

d_gene: .
j_gene: TRBJ1-1
v_gene: TRBV5-1
abundance: .
CDR3nt: TGCGCCAGCAGTCCCACACCGAACACTGAAGCTTTCTTT
CDR3aa: CASSPTPNTEAFF

d_gene: TRBD2
j_gene: TRBJ2-3
v_gene: TRBV30
abundance: .
CDR3nt: TGTGCCTGGACCACTAGCGGGGGGGAGGATACGCAGTATTTT
CDR3aa: CAWTTSGGEDTQYF

d_gene: TRBD1
j_gene: TRBJ2-7
v_gene: TRBV27
abundance: .
CDR3nt: TGTGCCAGCAGTCTGACCCCCCGGGACAGTTACGAGCAGTACTTC
CDR3aa: CASSLTPRDSYEQYF

d_gene: .
j_gene: TRBJ2-7
v_gene: TRBV6-5
abundance: .
CDR3nt: TGTGCCAGCACCACGGACAGCCTAACCTCCTACGAGCAGTACTTC
CDR3aa: CASTTDSLTSYEQYF

d_gene: .
j_gene: TRBJ1-3
v_gene: TRBV6-5
abundance: .
CDR3nt: TGTGCCAGCAGCCTGGCGGGACCTGGAAACACCATATATTTT
CDR3aa: CASSLAGPGNTIYF

d_gene: .
j_gene: TRBJ2-2
v_gene: TRBV5-1
abundance: .
CDR3nt: TGCGCCAGCGGAGCGGGTACGAACACCGGGGAGCTGTTTTTT
CDR3aa: CASGAGTNTGELFF

d_gene: .
j_gene: TRBJ1-6
v_gene: TRBV19
abundance: .
CDR3nt: TGTGCCAGTAGTATAGTGGGCCATAATTCACCCCTCCACTTT
CDR3aa: CASSIVGHNSPLHF

d_gene: TRBD2
j_gene: TRBJ2-1
v_gene: TRBV7-6
abundance: .
CDR3nt: TGTGCCAGCAGGTCTAGCGGGGGGGGAAACAATGAGCAGTTCTTC
CDR3aa: CASRSSGGGNNEQFF

d_gene: .
j_gene: TRBJ1-1
v_gene: TRBV4-1
abundance: few
CDR3nt: TGCGCCAGCAGCCAGGACTCCGGACAGATCACTGAAGCTTTCTTT
CDR3aa: CASSQDSGQITEAFF

d_gene: TRBD1
j_gene: TRBJ2-7
v_gene: TRBV5-1
abundance: .
CDR3nt: TGCGCCAGCCGTCCCGGGACAGGGAACGAGCAGTACTTC
CDR3aa: CASRPGTGNEQYF

d_gene: .
j_gene: TRBJ1-5
v_gene: TRBV7-8
abundance: .
CDR3nt: TGTGCCAGCAGCTTAGATCGGAATCCGGGACAGCCCCAGCATTTT
CDR3aa: CASSLDRNPGQPQHF

d_gene: .
j_gene: TRBJ2-7
v_gene: TRBV11-3
abundance: .
CDR3nt: TGTGCCAGCAGTCCGGGTGGGGGGTCCTACGAGCAGTACTTC
CDR3aa: CASSPGGGSYEQYF

d_gene: TRBD2
j_gene: TRBJ2-3
v_gene: TRBV6-2/TRBV6-3
abundance: .
CDR3nt: TGTGCCAGCAGTTTCCTAGCGGGGGGTTTCACAGATACGCAGTATTTT
CDR3aa: CASSFLAGGFTDTQYF

d_gene: TRBD2
j_gene: TRBJ2-1
v_gene: TRBV7-3
abundance: .
CDR3nt: TGTGCCAGCAGCTCAACAGCGGGGGGCATCAATGAGCAGTTCTTC
CDR3aa: CASSSTAGGINEQFF

d_gene: .
j_gene: TRBJ1-2
v_gene: TRBV5-1
abundance: .
CDR3nt: TGCGCCAGCAGCGAACAGGGCGGTGGCTACACCTTC
CDR3aa: CASSEQGGGYTF